This record covers a single T cell receptor beta chain. Its antigen is undetermined. Documented time point: pre-sensitization, week 0. Treatment denoted: therapeutic diphenylcyclopropenone sensitization with weekly scalp DPC. Every patch test was put on after a blood sample was taken. These data are taken from a study of human T cells and chemical hapten exposure. About the research overall: Enrolled patients were predominantly female and had alopecia areata, totalis or universalis.

TCRdb reanalysed the RACE reads using MiXCR and keeps one entry per CDR3 protein. The data hold a few hundred thousand distinct CDR3 sequences, with about 5% observed a single time. The CDR3 sequence is 18 residues long. Trimming shortened V by 6 bases and J by 0 bases, and 20 bases separated the two germline ends. Looked up from germline, CDR1 is SEHNR and CDR2 is FQNEAQ (reference sequence). Study results and caveats: Correlating positively with patch test score were the PT1 expanded TCR counts.

The sample in question was whole blood, obtained in connection with sensitization to the hapten diphenylcyclopropenone (DPC). This chain links TRBV7-9 with TRBJ1-4; D is unresolved. This TCR was recovered from a woman between 18 and 30 years old with alopecia areata. Some clones in this sample may be carry-over from other donors' samples. CDR3 nucleotide sequence: TGTGCCAGCAGTCATAGTGGAGGGAGGCTGACAACTAATGAAAAACTGTTTTTT. This sequence encodes CASSHSGGRLTTNEKLFF. The complete variable domain, with remaining parts taken from reference TRBV7-9 and TRBJ1-4, reads DTGVSQNPRHKITKRGQNVTFRCDPISEHNRLYWYRQTLGQGPEFLTYFQNEAQLEKSRLLSDRFSAERPKGSFSTLEIQRTEQGDSAMYLCASSHSGGRLTTNEKLFFGSGTQLSVL.